This T cell receptor beta chain was found in a study of cytomegalovirus exposure and HLA in healthy donors. General study findings and limits: Cytomegalovirus association was assigned to some 160 TCR beta chains. The authors considered a cluster of highly shared sequence variants likely to be a sequencing artifact. Most TCRs appeared rarely, but some public TCRs recurred in many donors. Reports indicated that the classifier achieved high specificity and sensitivity in diagnosing cytomegalovirus status.

CDR1 is ENHRY and CDR2 is SYGVKD in the germline V gene. The CDR3 has 14 residues. Trimming removed 4 bases from V and 5 bases from J; junction bases left unmatched: 8. In the PCR, 60 Vbeta and 13 Jbeta primers were used. The repertoire was sequenced with immunoSEQ multiplex PCR; TCRdb's copy has only in-frame clones and lacks some. The sample contains 100,000 to 150,000 clones, about 76% of which appear only once. In the case of this clone: Its antigen is unidentified.

The rearrangement joins TRBV10-3 to TRBJ2-7; 7 bases fit TRBD1. Input material: PBMCs. The receptor was derived from a man aged 55 to 70 in good health and CMV-seropositive. The CDR3 DNA is TGTGCCATCAGTGGTACAGGGGTTGTGGACGAGCAGTACTTC. This sequence encodes CAISGTGVVDEQYF.